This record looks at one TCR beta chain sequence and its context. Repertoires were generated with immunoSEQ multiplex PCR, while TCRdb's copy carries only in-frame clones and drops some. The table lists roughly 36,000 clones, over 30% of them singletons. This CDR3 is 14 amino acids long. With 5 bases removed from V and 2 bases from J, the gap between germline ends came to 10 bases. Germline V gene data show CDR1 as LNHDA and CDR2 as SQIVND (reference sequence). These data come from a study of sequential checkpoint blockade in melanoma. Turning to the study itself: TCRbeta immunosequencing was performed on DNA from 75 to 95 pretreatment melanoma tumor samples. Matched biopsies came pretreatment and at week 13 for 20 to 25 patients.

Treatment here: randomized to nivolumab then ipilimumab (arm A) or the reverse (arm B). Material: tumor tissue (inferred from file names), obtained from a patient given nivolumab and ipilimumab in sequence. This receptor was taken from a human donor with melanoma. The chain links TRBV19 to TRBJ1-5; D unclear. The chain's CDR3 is CASSEGTGNQPQHF. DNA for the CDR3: TGTGCCAGTAGTGAAGGTACCGGCAATCAGCCCCAGCATTTT.